This T cell receptor beta chain was found in a study of early T cells in non-severe SARS-CoV-2 infection. Whole-study context: Sequencing of unsorted whole blood was done on bulk RNA, leaving chains unpaired.

Unique molecular identifiers (one per individual cDNA molecule) were attached. TCRdb itself ran the 5' RACE reads through MiXCR, one entry per CDR3 protein. The sample includes nearly 80,000 distinct CDR3 sequences, 9.5% to 15% of them seen just once. V dropped 0 bases and J dropped 4 bases, with 13 bases sitting between them. Per the germline V gene, CDR1 is SQVTM and CDR2 is ANQGSEA. The CDR3 has 15 residues. The rearrangement joins TRBV29-1 to TRBJ2-1; D is perhaps TRBD1 (6 bases). This clonotype originated in an adult who was a healthcare worker with PCR-confirmed SARS-CoV-2 infection or an uninfected control (not recorded which). The sequencing sample was made of whole blood. CDR3 coding DNA: TGCAGCGTTGAAGAATGGGACACCCTTTACAATGAGCAGTTCTTC. Amino acid sequence: CSVEEWDTLYNEQFF.